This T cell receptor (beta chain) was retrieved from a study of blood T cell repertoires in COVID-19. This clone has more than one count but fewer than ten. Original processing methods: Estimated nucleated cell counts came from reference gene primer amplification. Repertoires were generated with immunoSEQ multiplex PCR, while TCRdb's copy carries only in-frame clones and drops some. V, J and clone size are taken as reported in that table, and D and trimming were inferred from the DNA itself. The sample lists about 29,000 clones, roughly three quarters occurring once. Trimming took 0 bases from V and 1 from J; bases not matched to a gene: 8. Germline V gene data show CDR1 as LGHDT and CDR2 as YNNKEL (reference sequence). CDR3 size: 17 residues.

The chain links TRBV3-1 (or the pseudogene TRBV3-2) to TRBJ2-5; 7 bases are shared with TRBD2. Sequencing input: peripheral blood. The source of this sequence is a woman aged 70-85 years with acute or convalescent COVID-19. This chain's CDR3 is CASSQDLGSGAQETQYF. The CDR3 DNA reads TGTGCCAGCAGCCAAGATTTGGGGAGCGGGGCCCAAGAGACCCAGTACTTC.